Shown below are 8 T cell receptor beta chains from a single sample sequenced in a study of T cells in Graves' hyperthyroidism and ophthalmopathy. TCR beta CDR3 region amplification was performed from RNA transcripts. The TCR CDR3 first-round RT-PCR relied on the HTBI primer set. TCRdb re-analysed the multiplex PCR reads in MiXCR, keeping a single row per CDR3 protein. The table shows 300,000 to 450,000 distinct CDR3 sequences, with about 15% occurring only once. Sequencing used blood. The receptors shown here come from a woman aged 55-75 years with Graves' hyperthyroidism.

In its sample, this clonotype was seen many times. V is TRBV5-1 and J is TRBJ2-1; no reliable D call. Trimming cost V 7 bases and J 7 bases, with 21 bases left between them. The CDR3 contains 15 residues. The germline CDR1 and CDR2 sequences are SGHRS and YFSETQ. As DNA, the CDR3 is TGCGCCAGCTCCGTGGTCCGGGTCCCAGATAATGAGCAGTTCTTC. Its translation is CASSVVRVPDNEQFF.

This clonotype has ten or more counts. The chain links TRBV28 to TRBJ1-4; TRBD1 matches 7 bases. The trim removed 3 bases at V and 7 bases at J, leaving 5 bases unmatched. The CDR3 length is 14 residues. Per the germline V gene, CDR1 is MDHEN and CDR2 is SYDVKM. The CDR3 nucleotides read TGTGCCAGCAGTTTGCGGACAGGCCTTGAAAAACTGTTTTTT. Protein product: CASSLRTGLEKLFF.

A few counts support this clonotype. The V and J genes are TRBV6-1 and TRBJ1-5; 9 nucleotides align to TRBD1. CDR1 MNHNS and CDR2 SASEGT come from the germline V gene. The CDR3 is 15 residues long. Germline trimming cut 4 bases from V and 2 bases from J; bases unmatched to any gene: 3. The CDR3 coding sequence is TGTGCCAGCAGTGGACAGGGGGGGGGCAATCAGCCCCAGCATTTT. Protein: CASSGQGGGNQPQHF.

In this sample, this clonotype turned up a few times. The chain carries TRBV29-1 and TRBJ2-1; 7 bases align to TRBD1. Germline loops: CDR1 SQVTM, CDR2 ANQGSEA. This CDR3 has 13 amino acids. J lost 9 bases, V lost 0 bases, and 5 bases had no gene match. CDR3 nucleotide sequence: TGCAGCGTTGAAGATCTCCAGGGGGTTGAGCAGTTCTTC. Translated, it gives CSVEDLQGVEQFF.

This clonotype occurred many times. The chain carries TRBV28 and TRBJ2-7; D unresolved. The V gene's germline CDR1 is MDHEN and CDR2 SYDVKM. The CDR3 runs 16 residues. V was clipped by 4 bases and J by 0 bases, with 16 bases between them. The CDR3 is CASSSWTGFRSYEQYF. In DNA form, the CDR3 reads TGTGCCAGCAGTTCTTGGACCGGGTTCCGCTCCTACGAGCAGTACTTC.

The rearrangement links TRBV10-3 to TRBJ2-1; D is possibly TRBD1 or TRBD2 (6 bases each). There are 15 residues in the CDR3. Trimming took off 2 bases at V and 0 bases at J, with 8 bases between the two ends. The germline gives CDR1 ENHRY, CDR2 SYGVKD. The CDR3 bases are TGTGCCATCAGTGAGAGGGGGGACTCCTACAATGAGCAGTTCTTC. Protein: CAISERGDSYNEQFF.

As to this clonotype: This may stem from a read error, because a much larger clone lies one nucleotide away. V gene TRBV11-2 combines with J gene TRBJ1-1; no firm D call. The CDR3 is 13 amino acids. Germline-derived CDR1 and CDR2 are SGHAT and FQNNGV. CDR3 sequence: CASSRTGVTGAFF. DNA of the CDR3: TGTGCCAGCAGCCGTACGGGAGTCACTGGAGCTTTCTTT.

This clonotype was seen at least ten times. V gene TRBV19 combines with J gene TRBJ2-3; tentatively, D is TRBD1 or TRBD2 (5 bases each). Germline assignment: CDR1 LNHDA and CDR2 SQIVND (reference sequence). The CDR3 sequence is 15 residues long. V lost 5 bases and J 0 bases, leaving 12 bases between the germline ends. The CDR3 coding sequence is TGTGCCAGTAGTCCGGGACGCCATAGCACAGATACGCAGTATTTT. It yields the protein CASSPGRHSTDTQYF.